These T cell receptor beta chains were read from a single sample in a study of blood T cell repertoires in COVID-19. Profiling relied on immunoSEQ multiplex PCR, and the TCRdb table lists in-frame clones only, not all of them. Here the sample spans about 70,000 clones, around 83% being singletons. Sequenced material: peripheral blood. The receptors were sampled from an elderly man with acute or convalescent COVID-19. Both conserved end residues are part of each CDR3. The order of the fields is V gene, J gene, CDR3 protein.

V gene: TRBV27
J gene: TRBJ2-3
CDR3 protein: CASSIGGYRTDTQYF

V gene: TRBV21-1
J gene: TRBJ1-3
CDR3 protein: CASSKAGQGARGNTIYF

V gene: TRBV5-1
J gene: TRBJ2-1
CDR3 protein: CASKPNLAQYEQFF

V gene: TRBV7-2
J gene: TRBJ2-1
CDR3 protein: CASRSSGGAGYNEQFF

V gene: TRBV4-3
J gene: TRBJ2-7
CDR3 protein: CASSQDQGYEQYF

V gene: TRBV6-5
J gene: TRBJ2-7
CDR3 protein: CATDRETYEQYF

V gene: TRBV7-2
J gene: TRBJ2-3
CDR3 protein: CASSFRTAGLTDTQYF

V gene: TRBV7-2
J gene: TRBJ2-3
CDR3 protein: CASSRVVPTDTQYF

V gene: TRBV4-3
J gene: TRBJ2-1
CDR3 protein: CASSLSRDRDNEQFF

V gene: TRBV5-4
J gene: TRBJ1-4
CDR3 protein: CASSLRGGTNEKLFF

V gene: TRBV7-9
J gene: TRBJ2-1
CDR3 protein: CASSRPGGGAWNEQFF

V gene: TRBV7-3
J gene: TRBJ2-7
CDR3 protein: CASSLRPDSSYEQYF

V gene: TRBV28
J gene: TRBJ2-5
CDR3 protein: CASSSSPGRGGRETQYF

V gene: TRBV5-6
J gene: TRBJ1-2
CDR3 protein: CASSFYQGINYGYTF

V gene: TRBV28
J gene: TRBJ2-2
CDR3 protein: CASSPQGGGAGELFF

V gene: TRBV18
J gene: TRBJ1-1
CDR3 protein: CASSPSSGQGPNTEAFF

V gene: TRBV5-1
J gene: TRBJ1-2
CDR3 protein: CASSLGGDYGYTF

V gene: TRBV4-1
J gene: TRBJ1-2
CDR3 protein: CASSQEQGENYGYTF

V gene: TRBV24-1
J gene: TRBJ2-7
CDR3 protein: CATSDPAGGYEQYF